Listed below are T cell receptor beta chains from one sample, sequenced in a study of OX40 agonist ivuxolimab in advanced cancers. Measured with immunoSEQ multiplex PCR; TCRdb has only the in-frame clones, and not every one. Of 80,000 to 95,000 clones listed, approximately 88% are singletons. The material sequenced was CD4+ or CD8+ T cells sorted from blood, taken in a trial of the OX40 agonist ivuxolimab. Receptor source: an adult with an advanced solid tumor such as melanoma, head and neck, liver or kidney cancer. Both conserved end residues are part of each CDR3. The D gene is left open where the match is weak. A clone size is listed for some rows: how often the clone was seen (once, few, many), or a class if it is expanded.

CDR3 length: 14
V gene: TRBV6-1
clone size: NA
D gene: TRBD2
J gene: TRBJ2-7
CDR3 DNA: TGTGCCAGCAGTGAAGCGCGGAGCGGGAGCGAGCAGTACTTC
CDR3 protein: CASSEARSGSEQYF

CDR3 length: 14
V gene: TRBV19
clone size: once
D gene: TRBD1
J gene: TRBJ2-5
CDR3 DNA: TGTGCCAGTAGTCAAGGACAGGGTCAAGAGACCCAGTACTTC
CDR3 protein: CASSQGQGQETQYF

CDR3 length: 15
V gene: TRBV30
clone size: NA
D gene: NA
J gene: TRBJ1-1
CDR3 DNA: TGTGCCTGGGACAAAGCGACAGGACTGAACACTGAAGCTTTCTTT
CDR3 protein: CAWDKATGLNTEAFF

CDR3 length: 16
V gene: TRBV9
clone size: NA
D gene: TRBD1
J gene: TRBJ1-4
CDR3 DNA: TGTGCCAGCAGCGTAGATACAGGGGGCAGAGGTGAAAAACTGTTTTTT
CDR3 protein: CASSVDTGGRGEKLFF

CDR3 length: 17
V gene: TRBV9
clone size: NA
D gene: NA
J gene: TRBJ1-1
CDR3 DNA: TGTGCCAGCAGCGTAGCTACCATAAAAAGGAGGGACACTGAAGCTTTCTTT
CDR3 protein: CASSVATIKRRDTEAFF

CDR3 length: 15
V gene: TRBV6-6
clone size: NA
D gene: NA
J gene: TRBJ2-2
CDR3 DNA: TGTGCCAGCAGTTCCTGGAACACGAACACCGGGGAGCTGTTTTTT
CDR3 protein: CASSSWNTNTGELFF

CDR3 length: 12
V gene: TRBV7-9
clone size: NA
D gene: NA
J gene: TRBJ2-4
CDR3 DNA: TGTGCCAGCAGCGGGGACGCAAACATTCAGTACTTC
CDR3 protein: CASSGDANIQYF

CDR3 length: 16
V gene: TRBV5-1
clone size: NA
D gene: NA
J gene: TRBJ1-5
CDR3 DNA: TGCGCCAGCAGCTTGGGCGGGCCCGTAGGCAATCAGCCCCAGCATTTT
CDR3 protein: CASSLGGPVGNQPQHF

CDR3 length: 15
V gene: TRBV7-2
clone size: NA
D gene: NA
J gene: TRBJ2-2
CDR3 DNA: TGTGCCAGCAGCTTAGCCAGGGACGCCAGCGGGGAGCTGTTTTTT
CDR3 protein: CASSLARDASGELFF

CDR3 length: 16
V gene: TRBV7-2
clone size: NA
D gene: TRBD2
J gene: TRBJ2-7
CDR3 DNA: TGTGCCAGCAGCTTAGGGACTAGCGGGGGGGCCTACGAGCAGTACTTC
CDR3 protein: CASSLGTSGGAYEQYF

CDR3 length: 14
V gene: TRBV5-1
clone size: NA
D gene: NA
J gene: TRBJ2-5
CDR3 DNA: TGCGCCAGCAGCTTGCAGGACAGCCAAGAGACCCAGTACTTC
CDR3 protein: CASSLQDSQETQYF

CDR3 length: 16
V gene: TRBV10-2
clone size: NA
D gene: NA
J gene: TRBJ2-2
CDR3 DNA: TGCGCCAGCCTTAGAGAGACGGTGTCGAACACCGGGGAGCTGTTTTTT
CDR3 protein: CASLRETVSNTGELFF

CDR3 length: 14
V gene: TRBV7-3
clone size: NA
D gene: NA
J gene: TRBJ2-2
CDR3 DNA: TGTGCCAGCAGACGCGGCGGGGACACCGGGGAGCTGTTTTTT
CDR3 protein: CASRRGGDTGELFF

CDR3 length: 18
V gene: TRBV5-1
clone size: NA
D gene: TRBD1
J gene: TRBJ2-7
CDR3 DNA: TGCGCCAGCAGGGTTTTCCCGGGACAGGGGGCTAAATCCTACGAGCAGTACTTC
CDR3 protein: CASRVFPGQGAKSYEQYF

CDR3 length: 13
V gene: TRBV18
clone size: NA
D gene: NA
J gene: TRBJ1-5
CDR3 DNA: TGTGCCAGCTCAACGGGACAAGGCCAGCCCCAGCATTTT
CDR3 protein: CASSTGQGQPQHF

CDR3 length: 12
V gene: TRBV7-3
clone size: NA
D gene: NA
J gene: TRBJ1-2
CDR3 DNA: TGTGCCAGCAGCTTACCGACAGGTGGCTACACCTTC
CDR3 protein: CASSLPTGGYTF

CDR3 length: 14
V gene: TRBV6-1
clone size: few
D gene: NA
J gene: TRBJ2-1
CDR3 DNA: TGTGCCAGCAGTGAGCTGGTGGCGCGGGATGAGCAGTTCTTC
CDR3 protein: CASSELVARDEQFF

CDR3 length: 16
V gene: TRBV6-5
clone size: NA
D gene: NA
J gene: TRBJ1-1
CDR3 DNA: TGTGCCAGCAGTTACGCCCCAGGGCGGGTGGGCACTGAAGCTTTCTTT
CDR3 protein: CASSYAPGRVGTEAFF

CDR3 length: 12
V gene: TRBV6-5
clone size: NA
D gene: NA
J gene: TRBJ1-2
CDR3 DNA: TGTGCCAGCACCAATCGGGCCAGTGGCTACACCTTC
CDR3 protein: CASTNRASGYTF

CDR3 length: 16
V gene: TRBV4-3
clone size: NA
D gene: TRBD2
J gene: TRBJ2-1
CDR3 DNA: TGCGCCAGCAGCCAATTACTAGCGGTAGGCTACAATGAGCAGTTCTTC
CDR3 protein: CASSQLLAVGYNEQFF

CDR3 length: 16
V gene: TRBV28
clone size: NA
D gene: TRBD2
J gene: TRBJ2-1
CDR3 DNA: TGTGCCAGCAGTCAACTAAACCAACTAGCGGGCAATGAGCAGTTCTTC
CDR3 protein: CASSQLNQLAGNEQFF

CDR3 length: 15
V gene: TRBV11-3
clone size: NA
D gene: NA
J gene: TRBJ2-5
CDR3 DNA: TGTGCCAGCAGCTTGGGTATTGGACCACAAGAGACCCAGTACTTC
CDR3 protein: CASSLGIGPQETQYF

CDR3 length: 12
V gene: TRBV7-9
clone size: NA
D gene: NA
J gene: TRBJ2-2
CDR3 DNA: TGTGCCAGCAGATATGATACCGGGGAGCTGTTTTTT
CDR3 protein: CASRYDTGELFF

CDR3 length: 16
V gene: TRBV6-5
clone size: NA
D gene: TRBD2
J gene: TRBJ2-7
CDR3 DNA: TGTGCCAGCAGCTACGCTAGCGGGTCAAGCTCCTACGAGCAGTACTTC
CDR3 protein: CASSYASGSSSYEQYF

CDR3 length: 13
V gene: TRBV7-3
clone size: NA
D gene: NA
J gene: TRBJ2-5
CDR3 DNA: TGTGCCAGCAGCTTAACCTATCAAGAGACCCAGTACTTC
CDR3 protein: CASSLTYQETQYF

CDR3 length: 15
V gene: TRBV2
clone size: NA
D gene: NA
J gene: TRBJ1-1
CDR3 DNA: TGTGCCAGCAGTGCGGGCTCCGGGACGACCTTTGAAGCTTTCTTT
CDR3 protein: CASSAGSGTTFEAFF

CDR3 length: 15
V gene: TRBV9
clone size: NA
D gene: TRBD2
J gene: TRBJ2-5
CDR3 DNA: TGTGCCAGCAGCCTAACCGGGACTAGTGAAGAGACCCAGTACTTC
CDR3 protein: CASSLTGTSEETQYF

CDR3 length: 15
V gene: TRBV5-1
clone size: NA
D gene: NA
J gene: TRBJ2-5
CDR3 DNA: TGCGCCAGCAGCTCGCAGGGGGGAGGACAAGAGACCCAGTACTTC
CDR3 protein: CASSSQGGGQETQYF

CDR3 length: 15
V gene: TRBV29-1
clone size: NA
D gene: TRBD2
J gene: TRBJ2-1
CDR3 DNA: TGCAGCGCTTGGACCGGGACTAGCGGGAGTAATGAGCAGTTCTTC
CDR3 protein: CSAWTGTSGSNEQFF